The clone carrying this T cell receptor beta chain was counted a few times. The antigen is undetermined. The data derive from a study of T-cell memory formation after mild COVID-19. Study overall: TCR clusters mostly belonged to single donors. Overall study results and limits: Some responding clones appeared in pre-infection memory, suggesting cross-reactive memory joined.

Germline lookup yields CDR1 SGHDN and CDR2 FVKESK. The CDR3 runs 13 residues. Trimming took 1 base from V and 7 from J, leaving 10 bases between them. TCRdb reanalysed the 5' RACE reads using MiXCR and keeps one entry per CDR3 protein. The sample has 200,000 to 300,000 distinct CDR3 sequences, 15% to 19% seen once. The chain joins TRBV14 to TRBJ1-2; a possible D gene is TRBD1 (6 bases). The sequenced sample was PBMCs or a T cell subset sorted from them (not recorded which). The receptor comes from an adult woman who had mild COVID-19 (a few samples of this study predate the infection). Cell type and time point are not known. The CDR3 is CASSQGQEGGYTF. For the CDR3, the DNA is TGTGCCAGCAGCCAAGGACAGGAGGGTGGCTACACCTTC.